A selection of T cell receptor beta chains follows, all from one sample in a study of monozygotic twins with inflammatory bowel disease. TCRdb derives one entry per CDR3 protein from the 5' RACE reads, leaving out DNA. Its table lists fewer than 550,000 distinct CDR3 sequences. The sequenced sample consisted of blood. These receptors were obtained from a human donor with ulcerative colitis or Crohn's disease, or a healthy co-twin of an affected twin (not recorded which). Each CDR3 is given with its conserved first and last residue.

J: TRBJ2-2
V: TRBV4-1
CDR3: CASSQELLGTGELFF

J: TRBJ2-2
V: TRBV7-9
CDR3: CASSADRGQTGELFF

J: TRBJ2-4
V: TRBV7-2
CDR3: CASSSLMRRSIQYF

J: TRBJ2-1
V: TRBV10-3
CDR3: CAISENLAGSNEQFF

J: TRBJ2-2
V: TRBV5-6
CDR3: CASSPRPGLGRGELFF

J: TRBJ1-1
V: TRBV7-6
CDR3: CASRKGQGGTEAFF

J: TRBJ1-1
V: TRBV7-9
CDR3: CASSSPESTEAFF

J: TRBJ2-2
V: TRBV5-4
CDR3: CASSHNGGLGGELFF

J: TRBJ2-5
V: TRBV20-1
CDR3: CSASGYLETQYF

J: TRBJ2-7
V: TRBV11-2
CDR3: CASSLAGYGPYEQYF

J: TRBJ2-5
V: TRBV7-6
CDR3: CASSSGGQGETQYF

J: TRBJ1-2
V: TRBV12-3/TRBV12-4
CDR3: CASSVAHSSYTF

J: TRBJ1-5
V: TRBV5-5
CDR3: CASSKQGANTPQHF

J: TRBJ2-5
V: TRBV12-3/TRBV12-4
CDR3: CASRALGDQETQYF

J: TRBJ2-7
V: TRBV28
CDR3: CASSLLAGGHEQYF

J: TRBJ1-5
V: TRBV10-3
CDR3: CATGGQGIYSNQPQHF